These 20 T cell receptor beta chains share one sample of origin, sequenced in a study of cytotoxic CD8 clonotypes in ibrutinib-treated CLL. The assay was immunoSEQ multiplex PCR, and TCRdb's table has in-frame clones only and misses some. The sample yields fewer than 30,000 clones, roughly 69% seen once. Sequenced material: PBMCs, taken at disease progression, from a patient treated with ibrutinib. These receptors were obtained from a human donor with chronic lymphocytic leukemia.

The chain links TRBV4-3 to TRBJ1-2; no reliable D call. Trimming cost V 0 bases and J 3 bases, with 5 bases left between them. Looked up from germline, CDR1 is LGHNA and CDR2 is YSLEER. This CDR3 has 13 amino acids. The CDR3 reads CASSQDSYYGYTF. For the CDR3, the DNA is TGCGCCAGCAGCCAAGACAGCTACTATGGCTACACCTTC.

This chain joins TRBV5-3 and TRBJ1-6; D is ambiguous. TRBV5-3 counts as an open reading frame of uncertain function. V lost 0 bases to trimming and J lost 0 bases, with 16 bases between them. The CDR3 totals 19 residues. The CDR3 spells CARSLAIYGPSSYNSPLHF. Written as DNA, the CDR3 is TGTGCCAGAAGCTTGGCAATCTACGGGCCCAGCTCCTATAATTCACCCCTCCACTTT.

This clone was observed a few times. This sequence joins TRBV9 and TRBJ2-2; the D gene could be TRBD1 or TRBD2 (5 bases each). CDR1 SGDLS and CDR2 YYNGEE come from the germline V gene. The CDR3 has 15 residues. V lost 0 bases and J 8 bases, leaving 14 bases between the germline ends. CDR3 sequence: CASSVAGHPTGELFF. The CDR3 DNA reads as TGTGCCAGCAGCGTAGCGGGGCACCCCACGGGGGAGCTGTTTTTT.

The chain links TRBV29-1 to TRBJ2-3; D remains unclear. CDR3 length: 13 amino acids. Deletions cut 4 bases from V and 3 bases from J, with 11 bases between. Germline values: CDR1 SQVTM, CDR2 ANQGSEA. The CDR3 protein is CSVGVAKTDTQYF. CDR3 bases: TGCAGCGTTGGGGTGGCGAAAACAGATACGCAGTATTTT.

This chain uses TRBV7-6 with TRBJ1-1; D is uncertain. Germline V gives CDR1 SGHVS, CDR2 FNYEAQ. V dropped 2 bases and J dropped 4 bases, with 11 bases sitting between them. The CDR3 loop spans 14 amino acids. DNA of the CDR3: TGTGCCAGCAGCTTATCTATACAGACCACTGAAGCTTTCTTT. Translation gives CASSLSIQTTEAFF.

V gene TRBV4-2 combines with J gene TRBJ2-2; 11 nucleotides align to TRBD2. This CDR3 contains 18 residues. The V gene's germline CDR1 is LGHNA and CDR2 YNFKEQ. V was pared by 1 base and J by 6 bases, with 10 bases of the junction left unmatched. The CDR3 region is CASSQGLAGSTGAGELFF. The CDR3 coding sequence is TGTGCCAGCAGCCAAGGACTAGCGGGGAGTACTGGGGCCGGGGAGCTGTTTTTT.

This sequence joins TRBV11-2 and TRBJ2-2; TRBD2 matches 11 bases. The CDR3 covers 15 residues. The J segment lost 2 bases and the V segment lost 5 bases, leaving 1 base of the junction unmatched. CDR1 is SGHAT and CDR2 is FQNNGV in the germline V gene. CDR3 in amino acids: CASSLAGGNTGELFF. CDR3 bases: TGTGCCAGCAGCCTAGCGGGGGGTAACACCGGGGAGCTGTTTTTT. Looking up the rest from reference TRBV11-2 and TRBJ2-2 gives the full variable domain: EAGVAQSPRYKIIEKRQSVAFWCNPISGHATLYWYQQILGQGPKLLIQFQNNGVVDDSQLPKDRFSAERLKGVDSTLKIQPAKLEDSAVYLCASSLAGGNTGELFFGEGSRLTVL.

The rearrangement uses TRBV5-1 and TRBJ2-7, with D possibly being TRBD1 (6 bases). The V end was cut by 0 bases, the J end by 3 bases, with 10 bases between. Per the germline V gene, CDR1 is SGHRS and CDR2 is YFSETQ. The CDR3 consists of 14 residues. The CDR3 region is CASSLEGDLYEQYF. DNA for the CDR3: TGCGCCAGCAGCTTGGAGGGGGATCTCTACGAGCAGTACTTC.

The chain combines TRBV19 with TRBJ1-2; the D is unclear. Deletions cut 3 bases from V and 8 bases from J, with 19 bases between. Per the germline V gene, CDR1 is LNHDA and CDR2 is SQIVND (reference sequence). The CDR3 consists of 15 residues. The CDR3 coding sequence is TGTGCCAGTAGTATGGGTCGACACTCCCTGGGAGGCTACACCTTC. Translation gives CASSMGRHSLGGYTF. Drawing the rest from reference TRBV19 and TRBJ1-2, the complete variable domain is DGGITQSPKYLFRKEGQNVTLSCEQNLNHDAMYWYRQDPGQGLRLIYYSQIVNDFQKGDIAEGYSVSREKKESFPLTVTSAQKNPTAFYLCASSMGRHSLGGYTFGSGTRLTVV.

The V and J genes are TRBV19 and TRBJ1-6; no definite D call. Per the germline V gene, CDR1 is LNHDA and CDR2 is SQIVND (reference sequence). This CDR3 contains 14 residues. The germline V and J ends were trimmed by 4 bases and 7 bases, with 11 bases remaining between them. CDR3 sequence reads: CASSKRVSNSPLHF. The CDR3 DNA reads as TGTGCCAGTAGTAAAAGGGTGAGCAATTCACCCCTCCACTTT. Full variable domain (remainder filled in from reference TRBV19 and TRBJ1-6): DGGITQSPKYLFRKEGQNVTLSCEQNLNHDAMYWYRQDPGQGLRLIYYSQIVNDFQKGDIAEGYSVSREKKESFPLTVTSAQKNPTAFYLCASSKRVSNSPLHFGNGTRLTVT.

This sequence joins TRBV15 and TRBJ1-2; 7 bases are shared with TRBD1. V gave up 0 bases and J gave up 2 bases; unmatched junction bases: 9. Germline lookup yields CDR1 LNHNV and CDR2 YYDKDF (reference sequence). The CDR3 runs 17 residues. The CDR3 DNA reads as TGTGCCACCAGCAGAGATTACTATACAGGGGCGAACTATGGCTACACCTTC. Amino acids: CATSRDYYTGANYGYTF.

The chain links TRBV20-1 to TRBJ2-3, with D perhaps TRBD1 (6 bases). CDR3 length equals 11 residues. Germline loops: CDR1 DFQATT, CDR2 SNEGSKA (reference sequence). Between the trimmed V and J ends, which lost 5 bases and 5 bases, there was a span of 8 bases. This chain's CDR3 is CSAFRGDTQYF. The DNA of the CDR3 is TGCAGTGCTTTCAGGGGAGATACGCAGTATTTT.

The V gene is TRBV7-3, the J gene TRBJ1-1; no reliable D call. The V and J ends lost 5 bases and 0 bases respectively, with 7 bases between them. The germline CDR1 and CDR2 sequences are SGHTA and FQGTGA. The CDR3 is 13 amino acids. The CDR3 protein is CASSPRLNTEAFF. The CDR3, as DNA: TGTGCCAGCAGCCCCCGACTGAACACTGAAGCTTTCTTT.

The DNA of the CDR3 is TGTGCCAGCAGTTACGGGGGGGCCGGGGAGCTGTTTTTT. This gives the protein CASSYGGAGELFF. The chain has TRBV6-6 and TRBJ2-2; 7 bases align to TRBD2. Germline loops: CDR1 MNHNY, CDR2 SVGAGI (reference sequence). CDR3 length: 13 amino acids. J lost 6 bases, V lost 2 bases, and 0 bases had no gene match.

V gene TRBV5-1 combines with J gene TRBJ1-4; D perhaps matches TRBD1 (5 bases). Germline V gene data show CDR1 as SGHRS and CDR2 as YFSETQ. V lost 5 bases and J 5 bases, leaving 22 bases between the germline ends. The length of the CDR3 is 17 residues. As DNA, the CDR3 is TGCGCCAGCAGATTACGAGCCCCCGGGGCGGGAAATGAAAAACTGTTTTTT. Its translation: CASRLRAPGAGNEKLFF.

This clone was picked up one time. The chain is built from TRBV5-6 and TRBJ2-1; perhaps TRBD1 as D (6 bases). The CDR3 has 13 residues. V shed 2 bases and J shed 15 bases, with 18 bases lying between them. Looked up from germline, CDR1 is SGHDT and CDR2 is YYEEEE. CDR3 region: CASSLMGASLPFF. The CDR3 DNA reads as TGTGCCAGCAGCTTAATGGGGGCAAGCTTGCCGTTCTTC.

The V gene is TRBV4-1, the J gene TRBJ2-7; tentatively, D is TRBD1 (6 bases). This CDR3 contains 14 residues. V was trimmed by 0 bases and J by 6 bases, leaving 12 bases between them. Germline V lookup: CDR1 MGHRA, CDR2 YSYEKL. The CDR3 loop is CASSQDPHRAEQYF. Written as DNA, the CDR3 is TGCGCCAGCAGCCAAGATCCTCACAGGGCCGAGCAGTACTTC.

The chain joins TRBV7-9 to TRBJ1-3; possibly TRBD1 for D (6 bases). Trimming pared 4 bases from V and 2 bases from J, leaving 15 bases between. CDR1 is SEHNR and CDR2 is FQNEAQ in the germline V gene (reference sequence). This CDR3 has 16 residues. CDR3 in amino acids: CASSSSLGQTGNTIYF. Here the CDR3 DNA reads TGTGCCAGCAGCTCCTCCCTCGGACAGACTGGAAACACCATATATTTT.

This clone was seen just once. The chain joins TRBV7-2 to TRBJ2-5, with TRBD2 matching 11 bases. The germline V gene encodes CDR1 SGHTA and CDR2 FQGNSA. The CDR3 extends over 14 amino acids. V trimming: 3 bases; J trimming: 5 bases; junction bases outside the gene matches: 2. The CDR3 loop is CASSFLAGGETQYF. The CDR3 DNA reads TGTGCCAGCAGCTTCCTAGCGGGGGGCGAGACCCAGTACTTC.

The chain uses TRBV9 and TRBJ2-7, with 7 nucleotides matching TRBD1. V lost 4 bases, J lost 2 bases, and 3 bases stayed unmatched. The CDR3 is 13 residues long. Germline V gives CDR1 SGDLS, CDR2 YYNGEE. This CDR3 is CASSPTGAYEQYF. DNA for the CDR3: TGTGCCAGCAGCCCAACAGGGGCCTACGAGCAGTACTTC.